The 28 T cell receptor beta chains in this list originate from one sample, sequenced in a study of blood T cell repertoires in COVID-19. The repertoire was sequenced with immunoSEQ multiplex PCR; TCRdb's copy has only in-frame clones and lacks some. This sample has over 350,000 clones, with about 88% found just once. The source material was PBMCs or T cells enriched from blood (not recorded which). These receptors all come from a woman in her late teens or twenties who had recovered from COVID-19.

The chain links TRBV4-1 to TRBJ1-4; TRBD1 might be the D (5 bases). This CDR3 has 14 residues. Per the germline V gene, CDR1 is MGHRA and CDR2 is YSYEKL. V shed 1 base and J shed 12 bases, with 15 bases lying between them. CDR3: CASSQVPGLAELFF. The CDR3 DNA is TGCGCCAGCAGCCAAGTTCCAGGGCTAGCGGAACTGTTTTTT.

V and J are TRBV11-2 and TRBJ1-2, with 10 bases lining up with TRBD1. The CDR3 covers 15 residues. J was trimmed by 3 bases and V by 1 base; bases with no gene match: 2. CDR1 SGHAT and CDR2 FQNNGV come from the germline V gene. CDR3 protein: CASSLGQGAYYGYTF. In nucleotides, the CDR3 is TGTGCCAGCAGCTTAGGACAGGGGGCTTACTATGGCTACACCTTC.

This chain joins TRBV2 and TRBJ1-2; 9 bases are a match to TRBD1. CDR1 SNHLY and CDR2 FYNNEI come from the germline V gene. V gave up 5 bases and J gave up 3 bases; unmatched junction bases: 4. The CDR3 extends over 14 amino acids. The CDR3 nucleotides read TGTGCCAGCAGTACAGGGGGCAACGACTATGGCTACACCTTC. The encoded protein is CASSTGGNDYGYTF.

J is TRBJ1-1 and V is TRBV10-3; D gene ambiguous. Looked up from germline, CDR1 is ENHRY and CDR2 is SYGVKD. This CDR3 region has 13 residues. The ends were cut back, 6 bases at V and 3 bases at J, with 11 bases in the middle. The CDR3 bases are TGTGCCATCAGCGAGAGGCGGGACACTGAAGCTTTCTTT. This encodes CAISERRDTEAFF.

This chain's CDR3 is CASRPERDDEQFF. CDR3 DNA sequence: TGTGCCAGCAGGCCGGAACGGGATGACGAGCAGTTCTTC. The J gene is TRBJ2-1, the V gene TRBV12-3 or TRBV12-4, with a tentative D call TRBD2 (5 bases). Trimming removed 6 bases at V and 10 bases at J, with 16 bases between. This CDR3 has 13 amino acids.

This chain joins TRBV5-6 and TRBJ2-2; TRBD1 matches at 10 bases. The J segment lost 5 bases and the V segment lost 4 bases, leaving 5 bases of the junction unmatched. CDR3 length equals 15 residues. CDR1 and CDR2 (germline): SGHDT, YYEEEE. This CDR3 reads CASSGRDRGTGELFF. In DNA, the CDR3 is TGTGCCAGCAGCGGAAGGGACAGGGGTACCGGGGAGCTGTTTTTT.

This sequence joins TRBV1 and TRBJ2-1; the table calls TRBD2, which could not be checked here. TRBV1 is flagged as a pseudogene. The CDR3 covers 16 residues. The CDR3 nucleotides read TGCACCAGCAGCCCACGGACTAGCGGGGGTTACAATGAGCAGTTCTTC. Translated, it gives CTSSPRTSGGYNEQFF.

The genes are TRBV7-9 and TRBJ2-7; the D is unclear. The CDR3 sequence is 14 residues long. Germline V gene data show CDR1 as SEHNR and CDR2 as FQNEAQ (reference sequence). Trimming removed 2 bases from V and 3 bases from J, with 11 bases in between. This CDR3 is CASSLILADYEQYF. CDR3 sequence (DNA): TGTGCCAGCAGCTTAATACTGGCGGACTACGAGCAGTACTTC.

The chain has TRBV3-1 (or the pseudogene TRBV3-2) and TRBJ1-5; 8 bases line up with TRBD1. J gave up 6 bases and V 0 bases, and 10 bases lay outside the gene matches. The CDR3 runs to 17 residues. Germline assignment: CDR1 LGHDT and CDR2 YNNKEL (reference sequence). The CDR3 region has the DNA TGTGCCAGCAGCCAAGATTTGGTCAGGGGGCTGACTCAGCCCCAGCATTTT. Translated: CASSQDLVRGLTQPQHF.

The CDR3 sequence: CASSLEAQRQTEAFF. The CDR3, as DNA: TGCGCCAGCAGCTTGGAGGCCCAGCGCCAGACTGAAGCTTTCTTT. The rearrangement links TRBV5-1 to TRBJ1-1; no reliable D call. Germline V lookup: CDR1 SGHRS, CDR2 YFSETQ. Trimming took 0 bases from V and 5 from J, leaving 14 bases between them. CDR3 length: 15 residues.

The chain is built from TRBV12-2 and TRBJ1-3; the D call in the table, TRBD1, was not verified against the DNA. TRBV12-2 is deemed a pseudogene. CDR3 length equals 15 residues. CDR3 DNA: TGTGCAAGTCGCCCAGGACAGCACTCTGGAAACACCATATATTTT. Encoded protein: CASRPGQHSGNTIYF.

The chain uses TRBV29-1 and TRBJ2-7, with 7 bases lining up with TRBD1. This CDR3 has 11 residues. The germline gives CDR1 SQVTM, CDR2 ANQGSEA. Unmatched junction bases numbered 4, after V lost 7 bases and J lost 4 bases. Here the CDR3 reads CSAVDRYEQYF. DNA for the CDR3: TGCAGCGCGGTGGACAGGTACGAGCAGTACTTC.

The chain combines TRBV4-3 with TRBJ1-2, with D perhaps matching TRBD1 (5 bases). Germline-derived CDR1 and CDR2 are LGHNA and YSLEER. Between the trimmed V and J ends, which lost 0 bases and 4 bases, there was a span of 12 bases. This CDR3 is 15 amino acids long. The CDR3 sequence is CASSQEQGVGYGYTF. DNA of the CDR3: TGCGCCAGCAGCCAAGAGCAAGGGGTGGGCTATGGCTACACCTTC.

The CDR3 nucleotides are TGTGCCAGCAGCAGACAGGGTGCGAATTCACCCCTCCACTTT. It yields the protein CASSRQGANSPLHF. This chain joins TRBV7-3 and TRBJ1-6; 7 bases match TRBD1. Germline V gene data show CDR1 as SGHTA and CDR2 as FQGTGA. The CDR3 totals 14 residues. V was pared by 5 bases and J by 7 bases, with 5 bases of the junction left unmatched.

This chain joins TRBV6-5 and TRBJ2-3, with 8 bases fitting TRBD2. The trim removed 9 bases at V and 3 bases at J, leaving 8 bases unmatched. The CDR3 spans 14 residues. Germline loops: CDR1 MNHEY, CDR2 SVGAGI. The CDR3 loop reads CASSGGPGTDTQYF. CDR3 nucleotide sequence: TGTGCCAGTTCGGGGGGGCCTGGGACAGATACGCAGTATTTT.

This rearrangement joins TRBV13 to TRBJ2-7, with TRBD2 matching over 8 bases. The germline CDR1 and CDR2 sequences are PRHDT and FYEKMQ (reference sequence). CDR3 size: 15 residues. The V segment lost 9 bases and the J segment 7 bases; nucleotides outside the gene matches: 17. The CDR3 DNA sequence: TGTGCCAGTGCCCGGGGGGGACCGGATCTTTGGGAGCAGTACTTC. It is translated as CASARGGPDLWEQYF.

CDR3 amino acids: CASSERDRVNYGYTF. CDR3 nucleotide sequence: TGTGCCAGCAGTGAAAGGGACAGGGTTAACTATGGCTACACCTTC. The V gene is TRBV6-1, the J gene TRBJ1-2; 9 bases fit TRBD1. This CDR3 has 15 residues. Unmatched junction bases numbered 2, after V lost 2 bases and J lost 1 base. Germline values: CDR1 MNHNS, CDR2 SASEGT.

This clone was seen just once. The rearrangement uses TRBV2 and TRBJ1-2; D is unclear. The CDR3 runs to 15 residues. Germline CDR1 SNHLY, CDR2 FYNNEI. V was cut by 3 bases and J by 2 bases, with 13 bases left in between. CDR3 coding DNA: TGTGCCAGCAGTGAGGAAAGACTATTAAACTATGGCTACACCTTC. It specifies CASSEERLLNYGYTF.

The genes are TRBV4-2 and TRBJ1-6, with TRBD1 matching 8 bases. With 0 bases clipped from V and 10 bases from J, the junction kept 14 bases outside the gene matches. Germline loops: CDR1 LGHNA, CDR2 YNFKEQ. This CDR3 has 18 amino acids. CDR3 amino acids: CASSQDPSGGTGNSPLHF. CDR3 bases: TGTGCCAGCAGCCAAGATCCATCCGGGGGGACAGGAAACTCACCCCTCCACTTT.

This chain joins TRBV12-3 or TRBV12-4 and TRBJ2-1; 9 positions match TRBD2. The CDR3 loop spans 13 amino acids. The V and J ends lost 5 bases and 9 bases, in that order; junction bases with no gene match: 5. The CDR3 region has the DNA TGTGCCAGCAGTGTCGGGACTAGCACTGAGCAGTTCTTC. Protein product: CASSVGTSTEQFF.

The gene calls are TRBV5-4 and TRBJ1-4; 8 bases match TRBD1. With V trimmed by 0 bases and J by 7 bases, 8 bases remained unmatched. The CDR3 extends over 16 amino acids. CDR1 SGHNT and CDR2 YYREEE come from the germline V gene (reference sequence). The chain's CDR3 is CASSLGDAGGREKLFF. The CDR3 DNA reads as TGTGCCAGCAGCTTGGGGGACGCAGGGGGCCGTGAAAAACTGTTTTTT.

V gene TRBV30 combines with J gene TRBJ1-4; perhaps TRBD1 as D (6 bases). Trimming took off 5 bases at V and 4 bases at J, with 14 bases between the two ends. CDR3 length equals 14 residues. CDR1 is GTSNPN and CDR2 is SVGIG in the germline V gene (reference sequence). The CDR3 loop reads CAWGPGQINEKLFF. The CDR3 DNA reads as TGTGCCTGGGGACCGGGACAAATTAATGAAAAACTGTTTTTT.

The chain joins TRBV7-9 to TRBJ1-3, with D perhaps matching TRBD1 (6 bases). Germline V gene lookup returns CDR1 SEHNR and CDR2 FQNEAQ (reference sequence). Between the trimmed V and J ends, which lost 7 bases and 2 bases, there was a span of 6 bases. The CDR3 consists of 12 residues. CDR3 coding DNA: TGTGCCAGCACAGGGGCTGGAAACACCATATATTTT. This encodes CASTGAGNTIYF.

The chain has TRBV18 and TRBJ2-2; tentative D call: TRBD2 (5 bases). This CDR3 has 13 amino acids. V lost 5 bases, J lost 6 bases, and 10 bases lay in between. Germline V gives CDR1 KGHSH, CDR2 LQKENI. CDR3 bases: TGTGCCAGCTCATCGGACTTAGCCGGGGAGCTGTTTTTT. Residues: CASSSDLAGELFF.

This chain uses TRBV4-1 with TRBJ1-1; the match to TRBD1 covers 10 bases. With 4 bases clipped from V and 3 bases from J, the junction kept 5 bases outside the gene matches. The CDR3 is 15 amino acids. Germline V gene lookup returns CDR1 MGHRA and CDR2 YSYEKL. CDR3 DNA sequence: TGCGCCAGCAGCCCACAGGGGACAGGGGACACTGAAGCTTTCTTT. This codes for CASSPQGTGDTEAFF.

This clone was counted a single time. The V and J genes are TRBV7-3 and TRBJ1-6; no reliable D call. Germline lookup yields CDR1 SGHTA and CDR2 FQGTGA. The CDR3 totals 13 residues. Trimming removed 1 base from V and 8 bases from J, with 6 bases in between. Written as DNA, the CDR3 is TGTGCCAGCAGCTTAAGTCCCGATTCACCCCTCCACTTT. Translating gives CASSLSPDSPLHF.

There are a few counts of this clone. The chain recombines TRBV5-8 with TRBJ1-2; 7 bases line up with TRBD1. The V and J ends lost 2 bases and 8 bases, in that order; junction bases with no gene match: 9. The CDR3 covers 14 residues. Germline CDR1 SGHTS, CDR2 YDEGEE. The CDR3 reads CASSFINRGLGYTF. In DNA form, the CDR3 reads TGTGCCAGCAGCTTTATCAACAGGGGTTTGGGCTACACCTTC.

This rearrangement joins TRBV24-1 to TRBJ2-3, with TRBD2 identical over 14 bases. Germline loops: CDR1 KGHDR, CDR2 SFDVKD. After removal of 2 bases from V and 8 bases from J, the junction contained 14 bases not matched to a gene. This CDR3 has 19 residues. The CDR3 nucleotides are TGTGCCACCAGTGATTCAAGCCTCCGGACTAGCGGGGGGAAGGGTACGCAGTATTTT. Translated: CATSDSSLRTSGGKGTQYF.